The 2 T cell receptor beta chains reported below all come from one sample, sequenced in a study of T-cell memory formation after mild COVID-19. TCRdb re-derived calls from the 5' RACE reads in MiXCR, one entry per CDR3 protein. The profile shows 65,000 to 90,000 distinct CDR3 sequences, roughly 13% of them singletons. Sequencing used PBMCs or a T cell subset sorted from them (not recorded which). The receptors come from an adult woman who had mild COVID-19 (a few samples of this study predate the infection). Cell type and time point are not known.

The CDR3 DNA reads as TGTGCCAGCAGCCATATGGGCAGGGAGGAGGAGACCCAGTACTTC. It specifies CASSHMGREEETQYF. V gene TRBV12-3 or TRBV12-4 combines with J gene TRBJ2-5, with D tentatively TRBD2 (6 bases). The CDR3 contains 15 residues. Trimming pared 6 bases from V and 5 bases from J, leaving 19 bases between.

The CDR3 sequence is CASSARLGGYTF. DNA of the CDR3: TGTGCCAGCAGTGCCAGGCTAGGAGGGTACACCTTC. The V gene is TRBV6-5, the J gene TRBJ1-2; no firm D call. The CDR3 runs 12 residues. V shed 5 bases and J shed 11 bases, with 15 bases lying between them. Germline lookup yields CDR1 MNHEY and CDR2 SVGAGI.